A selection of T cell receptor beta chains follows, all from one sample in a study of OX40 agonist ivuxolimab in advanced cancers. Sequencing was performed with immunoSEQ multiplex PCR; in TCRdb, only in-frame clones are kept and a portion is missing. This sample has about 93,000 clones, with around 90% found just once. Material: CD4+ or CD8+ T cells sorted from blood, obtained in a trial of the OX40 agonist ivuxolimab. The receptor source for this set is an adult with an advanced solid tumor such as melanoma, head and neck, liver or kidney cancer. Both conserved end residues are part of each CDR3. The order of the fields is J gene, V gene, D gene, clone size, CDR3 protein, CDR3 DNA. The D gene is left open where the match is weak. Size is stated for part of the rows, as once, few or many counts, or as a class when the clone is expanded.

J: TRBJ1-5; V: TRBV6-5; D: NA; size: NA; CDR3: CASSYSPPYSNQPQHF; DNA: TGTGCCAGCAGTTACTCCCCCCCCTATAGCAATCAGCCCCAGCATTTT
J: TRBJ2-1; V: TRBV19; D: NA; size: NA; CDR3: CASSPGHLYGEQFF; DNA: TGTGCCAGTAGTCCGGGACACCTTTACGGTGAGCAGTTCTTC
J: TRBJ1-5; V: TRBV5-1; D: NA; size: once; CDR3: CASSLEGPDQPQHF; DNA: TGCGCCAGCAGCTTGGAGGGACCTGATCAGCCCCAGCATTTT
J: TRBJ2-1; V: TRBV7-9; D: TRBD1; size: NA; CDR3: CASSRQGAVYNEQFF; DNA: TGTGCCAGCAGCCGACAGGGCGCGGTCTACAATGAGCAGTTCTTC
J: TRBJ2-5; V: TRBV2; D: NA; size: NA; CDR3: CASSEWAPQETQYF; DNA: TGTGCCAGCAGTGAATGGGCACCTCAAGAGACCCAGTACTTC
J: TRBJ1-2; V: TRBV9; D: NA; size: once; CDR3: CASSVEGVRGGYTF; DNA: TGTGCCAGCAGCGTAGAGGGGGTCAGGGGAGGCTACACCTTC
J: TRBJ2-1; V: TRBV11-3; D: NA; size: NA; CDR3: CASSLAGTRGNEQFF; DNA: TGTGCCAGCAGCTTAGCAGGGACACGGGGCAATGAGCAGTTCTTC
J: TRBJ2-5; V: TRBV18; D: TRBD1; size: NA; CDR3: CASSPGQGDQETQYF; DNA: TGTGCCAGCTCACCAGGGCAGGGGGACCAAGAGACCCAGTACTTC
J: TRBJ2-3; V: TRBV6-1; D: TRBD2; size: NA; CDR3: CASSEREGASGGSDTQYF; DNA: TGTGCCAGCAGTGAACGGGAAGGGGCTAGCGGGGGGTCAGATACGCAGTATTTT
J: TRBJ2-1; V: TRBV2; D: TRBD1; size: NA; CDR3: CASRGDSSYNEQFF; DNA: TGTGCCAGCAGGGGGGACAGCTCCTACAATGAGCAGTTCTTC
J: TRBJ2-6; V: TRBV5-4; D: TRBD2; size: NA; CDR3: CASSGWVPGEGAGANVLTF; DNA: TGTGCCAGCAGCGGGTGGGTCCCGGGGGAGGGCGCCGGGGCCAACGTCCTGACTTTC
J: TRBJ1-1; V: TRBV29-1; D: NA; size: NA; CDR3: CSFQQHMNTEAFF; DNA: TGCAGCTTTCAGCAGCACATGAACACTGAAGCTTTCTTT
J: TRBJ1-5; V: TRBV5-3; D: NA; size: NA; CDR3: CARSFLSGWGRPVNSNQPQHF; DNA: TGTGCCAGAAGCTTTTTGTCCGGGTGGGGACGCCCAGTCAATAGCAATCAGCCCCAGCATTTT
J: TRBJ1-1; V: TRBV19; D: NA; size: NA; CDR3: CASSIQGNTEAFF; DNA: TGTGCCAGTAGTATACAGGGGAACACTGAAGCTTTCTTT
J: TRBJ2-5; V: TRBV7-9; D: TRBD2; size: NA; CDR3: CASSTLAGGETQYF; DNA: TGTGCCAGCAGCACCTTGGCGGGGGGAGAGACCCAGTACTTC
J: TRBJ2-5; V: TRBV5-8; D: NA; size: once; CDR3: CASSFRGSETQYF; DNA: TGTGCCAGCAGCTTTAGGGGGTCGGAGACCCAGTACTTC
J: TRBJ2-5; V: TRBV5-1; D: NA; size: once; CDR3: CASSLAPRGEETQYF; DNA: TGCGCCAGCAGCTTGGCCCCGCGGGGCGAAGAGACCCAGTACTTC
J: TRBJ1-6; V: TRBV6-1; D: TRBD1; size: NA; CDR3: CASSLDRANSPLHF; DNA: TGTGCCAGCAGCCTGGACAGGGCTAATTCACCCCTCCACTTT
J: TRBJ2-2; V: TRBV11-2; D: TRBD2; size: NA; CDR3: CASSSRLADVTGELFF; DNA: TGTGCCAGCAGCTCCAGACTAGCGGATGTAACCGGGGAGCTGTTTTTT
J: TRBJ1-4; V: TRBV6-6; D: NA; size: NA; CDR3: CASSAGVELFF; DNA: TGTGCCAGCAGTGCGGGAGTTGAACTGTTTTTT
J: TRBJ2-2; V: TRBV14; D: NA; size: NA; CDR3: CASSHRFDSVSTGELFF; DNA: TGTGCCAGCAGCCATCGTTTCGATAGCGTTAGCACCGGGGAGCTGTTTTTT
J: TRBJ1-1; V: TRBV19; D: NA; size: NA; CDR3: CASRNGHWSEAFF; DNA: TGTGCCAGTAGAAACGGACATTGGTCTGAAGCTTTCTTT
J: TRBJ1-1; V: TRBV10-3; D: NA; size: NA; CDR3: CAISGKGEQEAFF; DNA: TGTGCCATCAGTGGCAAGGGTGAACAAGAAGCTTTCTTT
J: TRBJ1-2; V: TRBV5-1; D: NA; size: NA; CDR3: CASSSTKAGLNYGYTF; DNA: TGCGCCAGCAGCTCCACGAAGGCCGGACTTAACTATGGCTACACCTTC
J: TRBJ2-5; V: TRBV29-1; D: NA; size: NA; CDR3: CSARQGETQYF; DNA: TGCAGCGCCCGCCAAGGGGAGACCCAGTACTTC
J: TRBJ2-7; V: TRBV4-1; D: TRBD1; size: NA; CDR3: CASSPNEGTGSRYEQYF; DNA: TGCGCCAGCAGCCCCAATGAAGGGACAGGGAGTCGGTACGAGCAGTACTTC
J: TRBJ1-2; V: TRBV20-1; D: NA; size: NA; CDR3: CSARESREIYF; DNA: TGCAGTGCTAGAGAGAGTCGGGAGATATACTTC
J: TRBJ2-5; V: TRBV11-3; D: TRBD1; size: NA; CDR3: CASSFGRGPETQYF; DNA: TGTGCCAGCAGCTTCGGCAGGGGGCCGGAGACCCAGTACTTC
J: TRBJ1-2; V: TRBV19; D: NA; size: NA; CDR3: CASSIAGPIPYGYTF; DNA: TGTGCCAGTAGTATAGCCGGGCCCATCCCTTATGGCTACACCTTC
J: TRBJ2-5; V: TRBV7-2; D: NA; size: NA; CDR3: CASSPNGGAGRETQYF; DNA: TGTGCCAGCAGCCCGAACGGGGGCGCCGGTAGGGAGACCCAGTACTTC